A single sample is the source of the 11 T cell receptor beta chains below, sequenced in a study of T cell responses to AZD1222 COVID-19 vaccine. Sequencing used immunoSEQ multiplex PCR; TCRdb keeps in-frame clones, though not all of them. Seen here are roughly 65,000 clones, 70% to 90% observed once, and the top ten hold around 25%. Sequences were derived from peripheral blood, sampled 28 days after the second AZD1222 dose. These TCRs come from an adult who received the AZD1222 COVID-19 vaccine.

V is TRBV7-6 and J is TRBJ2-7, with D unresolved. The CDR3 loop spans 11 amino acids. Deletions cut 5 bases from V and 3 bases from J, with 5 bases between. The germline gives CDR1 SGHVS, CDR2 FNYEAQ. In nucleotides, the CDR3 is TGTGCCAGCAGCCAGTACTACGAGCAGTACTTC. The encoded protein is CASSQYYEQYF. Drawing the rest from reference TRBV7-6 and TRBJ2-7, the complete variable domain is GAGVSQSPRYKVTKRGQDVALRCDPISGHVSLYWYRQALGQGPEFLTYFNYEAQQDKSGLPNDRFSAERPEGSISTLTIQRTEQRDSAMYRCASSQYYEQYFGPGTRLTVT.

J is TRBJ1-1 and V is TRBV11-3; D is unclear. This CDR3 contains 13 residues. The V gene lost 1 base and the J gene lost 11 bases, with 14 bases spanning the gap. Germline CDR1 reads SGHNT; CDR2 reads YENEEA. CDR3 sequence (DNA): TGTGCCAGCAGCTTAGGGTTGGGGAGTAAGGCTTTCTTT. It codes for CASSLGLGSKAFF.

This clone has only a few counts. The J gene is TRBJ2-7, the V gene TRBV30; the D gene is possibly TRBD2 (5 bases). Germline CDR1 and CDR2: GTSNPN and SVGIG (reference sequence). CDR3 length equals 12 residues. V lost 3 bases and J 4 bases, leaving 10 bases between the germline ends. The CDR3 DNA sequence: TGTGCCTGGAGCCCCACTAGTTACGAGCAGTACTTC. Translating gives CAWSPTSYEQYF.

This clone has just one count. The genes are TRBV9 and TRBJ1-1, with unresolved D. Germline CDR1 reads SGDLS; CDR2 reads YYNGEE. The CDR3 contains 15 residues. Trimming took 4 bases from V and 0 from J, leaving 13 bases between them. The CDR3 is CASSPRWALNTEAFF. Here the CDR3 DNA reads TGTGCCAGCAGCCCACGGTGGGCTCTGAACACTGAAGCTTTCTTT.

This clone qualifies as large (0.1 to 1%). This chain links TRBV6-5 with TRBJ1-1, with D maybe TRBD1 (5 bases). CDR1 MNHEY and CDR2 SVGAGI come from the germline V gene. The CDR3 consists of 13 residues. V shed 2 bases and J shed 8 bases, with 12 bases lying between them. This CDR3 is CASSYATAAEAFF. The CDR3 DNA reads TGTGCCAGCAGTTACGCGACAGCGGCAGAAGCTTTCTTT.

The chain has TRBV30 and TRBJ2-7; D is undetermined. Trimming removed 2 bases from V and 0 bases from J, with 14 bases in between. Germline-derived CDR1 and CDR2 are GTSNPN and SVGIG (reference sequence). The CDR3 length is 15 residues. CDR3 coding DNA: TGTGCCTGGAGTTTAACGACCATGAGCTCCTACGAGCAGTACTTC. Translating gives CAWSLTTMSSYEQYF.

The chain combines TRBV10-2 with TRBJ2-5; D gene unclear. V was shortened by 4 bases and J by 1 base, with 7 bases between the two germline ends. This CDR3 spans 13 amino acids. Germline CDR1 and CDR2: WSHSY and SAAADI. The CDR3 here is CASSVTAQETQYF. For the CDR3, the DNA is TGCGCCAGCAGTGTCACAGCCCAAGAGACCCAGTACTTC.

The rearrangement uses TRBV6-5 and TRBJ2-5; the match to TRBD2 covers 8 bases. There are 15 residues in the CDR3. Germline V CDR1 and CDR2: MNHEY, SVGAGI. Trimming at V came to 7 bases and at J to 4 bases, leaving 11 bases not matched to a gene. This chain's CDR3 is CASMRGGGIGETQYF. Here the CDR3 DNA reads TGTGCCAGCATGCGCGGCGGGGGGATCGGAGAGACCCAGTACTTC.

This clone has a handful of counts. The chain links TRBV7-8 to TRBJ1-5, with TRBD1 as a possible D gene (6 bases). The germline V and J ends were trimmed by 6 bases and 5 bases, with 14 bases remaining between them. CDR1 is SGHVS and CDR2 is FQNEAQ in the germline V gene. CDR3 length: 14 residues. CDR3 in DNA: TGTGCCAGCAGTTCCCAAGGGGGTGATCAGCCCCAGCATTTT. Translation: CASSSQGGDQPQHF. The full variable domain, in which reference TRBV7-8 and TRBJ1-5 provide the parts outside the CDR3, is GAGVSQSPRYKVAKRGQDVALRCDPISGHVSLFWYQQALGQGPEFLTYFQNEAQLDKSGLPSDRFFAERPEGSVSTLKIQRTQQEDSAVYLCASSSQGGDQPQHFGDGTRLSIL.

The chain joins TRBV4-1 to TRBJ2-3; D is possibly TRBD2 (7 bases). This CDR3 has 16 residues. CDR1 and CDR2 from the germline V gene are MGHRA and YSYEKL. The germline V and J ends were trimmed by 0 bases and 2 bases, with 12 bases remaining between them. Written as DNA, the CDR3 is TGCGCCAGCAGCCAAGATTGGGGGGGCATCACAGATACGCAGTATTTT. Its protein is CASSQDWGGITDTQYF.

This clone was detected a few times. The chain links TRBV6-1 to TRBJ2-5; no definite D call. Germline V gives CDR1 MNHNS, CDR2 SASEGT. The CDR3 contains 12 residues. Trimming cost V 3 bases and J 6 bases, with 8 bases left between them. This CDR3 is CASSDSWKTQYF. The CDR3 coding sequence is TGTGCCAGCAGTGACAGTTGGAAGACCCAGTACTTC.